The 10 T cell receptor beta chains below come from one sample, sequenced in a study of blood T cell repertoires in COVID-19. Using immunoSEQ multiplex PCR, the repertoire was profiled, and TCRdb retains in-frame clones only, with some absent. The sample lists some 150,000 clones, roughly 89% occurring once. Source material: peripheral blood. The receptors come from a woman aged 50 to 60 with acute or convalescent COVID-19.

The rearrangement links TRBV6-4 to TRBJ2-7; 8 bases fit TRBD1. The CDR3 is made up of 17 amino acids. Trimming removed 3 bases from V and 0 bases from J; junction bases left unmatched: 10. Germline V gene sequence: CDR1 MRHNA, CDR2 SNTAGT. Here the CDR3 reads CASSDMRQGTSSYEQYF. The CDR3 DNA reads as TGTGCCAGCAGTGATATGAGACAGGGGACCTCCTCCTACGAGCAGTACTTC.

V is TRBV6-2 or TRBV6-3 and J is TRBJ2-1; 8 bases agree with TRBD2. The CDR3 is 15 residues long. J gave up 2 bases and V 4 bases, and 4 bases lay outside the gene matches. Germline assignment: CDR1 MNHEY and CDR2 SVGEGT. DNA for the CDR3: TGTGCCAGCAGTTCCGCGGGGGGAGCCTACAATGAGCAGTTCTTC. Protein sequence: CASSSAGGAYNEQFF.

About this clone itself: At one boundary the junction diverges from the germline segment, which might be a read error. This chain's CDR3 is CARSDAGGMNSPLHF. As DNA, the CDR3 is TGTGCCAGAAGTGACGCAGGGGGGATGAATTCACCCCTCCACTTT. The chain carries TRBV2 and TRBJ1-6; the match to TRBD1 covers 7 bases. The CDR3 contains 15 residues. The germline gives CDR1 SNHLY, CDR2 FYNNEI.

This chain links TRBV9 with TRBJ1-1; no clear D. This CDR3 spans 14 amino acids. Trimming stripped 4 bases from V and 4 bases from J, with 14 bases between. In germline, CDR1 is SGDLS, CDR2 YYNGEE. In DNA, the CDR3 is TGTGCCAGCAGCCCCAGAGGGTGGTCCACTGAAGCTTTCTTT. It encodes CASSPRGWSTEAFF. Full variable domain (outside the CDR3, taken from reference TRBV9 and TRBJ1-1): DSGVTQTPKHLITATGQRVTLRCSPRSGDLSVYWYQQSLDQGLQFLIQYYNGEERAKGNILERFSAQQFPDLHSELNLSSLELGDSALYFCASSPRGWSTEAFFGQGTRLTVV.

This clone was seen a handful of times. The chain couples TRBV6-4 to TRBJ1-6; D ambiguous. The germline gives CDR1 MRHNA, CDR2 SNTAGT. The ends were cut back, 3 bases at V and 7 bases at J, with 7 bases in the middle. This CDR3 contains 13 residues. CDR3 DNA sequence: TGTGCCAGCAGTGAGTCTCGGAATTCACCCCTCCACTTT. Translating gives CASSESRNSPLHF.

This chain connects TRBV9 to TRBJ1-2, with D possibly TRBD1 on 6 matching bases. The CDR3 loop spans 13 amino acids. Germline lookup yields CDR1 SGDLS and CDR2 YYNGEE. The V end was cut by 1 base, the J end by 3 bases, with 7 bases between. The CDR3 loop is CASSVQGYYGYTF. The CDR3 coding sequence is TGTGCCAGCAGCGTACAGGGGTACTATGGCTACACCTTC.

The rearrangement links TRBV2 to TRBJ2-2; D is possibly TRBD2 (5 bases). Trimming left V 6 bases short and J 1 base short, with 9 bases between. This CDR3 comprises 14 residues. CDR1 and CDR2 (germline): SNHLY, FYNNEI. This CDR3 reads CASSFRGNTGELFF. The CDR3 DNA follows: TGTGCCAGCAGCTTCCGGGGGAACACCGGGGAGCTGTTTTTT. The whole variable domain, remainder taken from reference TRBV2 and TRBJ2-2, is EPEVTQTPSHQVTQMGQEVILRCVPISNHLYFYWYRQILGQKVEFLVSFYNNEISEKSEIFDDQFSVERPDGSNFTLKIRSTKLEDSAMYFCASSFRGNTGELFFGEGSRLTVL.

The CDR3 nucleotides are TGTGCCAGCAGCCAACGGGGAGGCAACTCTGGAAACACCATATATTTT. Protein: CASSQRGGNSGNTIYF. This chain links TRBV3-1 (or the pseudogene TRBV3-2) with TRBJ1-3; no reliable D call. The CDR3 spans 16 residues. V shed 2 bases and J shed 0 bases, with 11 bases lying between them. Germline CDR1 LGHDT, CDR2 YNNKEL (reference sequence).

In its sample, this clone was seen once. V is TRBV5-8 and J is TRBJ1-3; tentatively, D is TRBD1 (6 bases). V was pared by 1 base and J by 2 bases, with 10 bases between. CDR1 and CDR2 from the germline V gene are SGHTS and YDEGEE. The CDR3 sequence is 15 residues long. This CDR3 is CASSLQGSPGNTIYF. CDR3 coding DNA: TGTGCCAGCAGCTTGCAGGGGTCCCCTGGAAACACCATATATTTT.

The J gene is TRBJ1-1, the V gene TRBV5-1; 11 nucleotides agree with TRBD1. The CDR3 is 17 residues long. V dropped 2 bases and J dropped 3; count of bases not matched to a gene: 9. CDR1 is SGHRS, CDR2 YFSETQ, per germline. The CDR3 sequence: CASSFRGQGARDTEAFF. Here the CDR3 DNA reads TGCGCCAGCAGCTTTAGAGGACAGGGGGCGCGGGACACTGAAGCTTTCTTT.